The T cell receptor (beta chain) described here comes from a study of T cell responses to AZD1222 COVID-19 vaccine. Germline CDR1 and CDR2: MGHRA and YSYEKL. V lost 0 bases, J lost 6 bases, and 13 bases lay in between. The CDR3 covers 15 residues. Method: immunoSEQ multiplex PCR; TCRdb's copy keeps in-frame clones and lacks some. The top ten clones hold about 8% of a sample with more than 110,000 clones, 70% to 90% of them seen once. In its sample, this clone was seen once. The clonotype originates from an adult in good health. Sample: peripheral blood, taken on day 0 of AZD1222 vaccination. The chain is built from TRBV4-1 and TRBJ2-3; D gene unclear. CDR3 DNA: TGCGCCAGCAGCCAAGATCGGCCACCGCCGGATACGCAGTATTTT. Protein product: CASSQDRPPPDTQYF.